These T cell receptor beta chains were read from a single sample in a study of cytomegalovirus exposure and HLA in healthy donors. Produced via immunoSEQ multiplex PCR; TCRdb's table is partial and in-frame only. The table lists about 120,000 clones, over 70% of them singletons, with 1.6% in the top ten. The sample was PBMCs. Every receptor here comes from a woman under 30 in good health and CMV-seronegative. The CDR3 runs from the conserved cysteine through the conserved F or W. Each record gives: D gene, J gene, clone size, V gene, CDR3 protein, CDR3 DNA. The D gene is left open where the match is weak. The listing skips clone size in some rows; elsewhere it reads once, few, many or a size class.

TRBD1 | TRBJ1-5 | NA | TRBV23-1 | CASSTDRAVQPQHF | TGCGCCAGCAGTACGGACAGGGCGGTTCAGCCCCAGCATTTT
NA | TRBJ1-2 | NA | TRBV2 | CASSSRGGYGYTF | TGTGCCAGCAGTTCCAGGGGCGGATATGGCTACACCTTC
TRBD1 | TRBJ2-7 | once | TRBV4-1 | CASSLRTGSYEQYF | TGCGCCAGCAGCCTCAGGACAGGGAGCTACGAGCAGTACTTC
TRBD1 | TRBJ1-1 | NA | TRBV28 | CASSLGQLNTEAFF | TGTGCCAGCAGTCTGGGACAGCTGAACACTGAAGCTTTCTTT
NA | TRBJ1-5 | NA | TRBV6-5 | CASKAGPEQPQHF | TGTGCCAGCAAGGCAGGGCCGGAGCAGCCCCAGCATTTT
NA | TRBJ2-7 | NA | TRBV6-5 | CASSSLYEQYF | TGTGCCAGCAGTTCCCTCTACGAGCAGTACTTC
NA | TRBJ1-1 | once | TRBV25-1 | CASSDRIMAFF | TGTGCCAGCAGTGACAGGATTATGGCTTTCTTT
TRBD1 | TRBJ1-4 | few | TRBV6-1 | CASRDRGGNEKLFF | TGTGCCAGCAGGGACAGGGGGGGAAATGAAAAACTGTTTTTT
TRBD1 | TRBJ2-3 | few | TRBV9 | CASKPGQGARWSDTQYF | TGTGCCAGTAAGCCTGGACAGGGGGCGCGTTGGTCAGATACGCAGTATTTT
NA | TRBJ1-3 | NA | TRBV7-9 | CASSLEPWSSGNTIYF | TGTGCCAGCAGCTTAGAACCGTGGAGCTCTGGAAACACCATATATTTT
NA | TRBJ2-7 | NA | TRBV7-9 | CASSLLAGRGEQYF | TGTGCCAGCAGCTTATTGGCAGGGCGAGGCGAGCAGTACTTC
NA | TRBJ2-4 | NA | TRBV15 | CATSRASAFFTRVQYF | TGTGCCACCAGCCGGGCTTCGGCCTTCTTTACCAGGGTTCAGTACTTC
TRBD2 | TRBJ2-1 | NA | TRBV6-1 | CASSDRDYPLQGNEQFF | TGTGCCAGCAGTGACCGGGACTACCCTCTTCAAGGCAATGAGCAGTTCTTC
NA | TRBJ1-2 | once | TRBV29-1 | CSVDGGRLNYGYTF | TGCAGCGTTGATGGAGGACGGTTGAACTATGGCTACACCTTC
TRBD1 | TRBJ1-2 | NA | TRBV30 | CAWDRQGADRYTF | TGTGCCTGGGATCGACAGGGGGCTGATCGCTACACCTTC
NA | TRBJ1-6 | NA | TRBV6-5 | CASSYSSQGSNSPLHF | TGTGCCAGCAGTTACTCCTCCCAGGGGTCGAATTCACCCCTCCACTTT
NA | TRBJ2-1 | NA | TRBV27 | CASSPTVRNNEQFF | TGTGCCAGCAGTCCCACCGTCAGAAACAATGAGCAGTTCTTC
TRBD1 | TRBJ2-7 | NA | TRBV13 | CASSSGTGYYEQYF | TGTGCCAGCAGCTCCGGGACAGGGTACTACGAGCAGTACTTC
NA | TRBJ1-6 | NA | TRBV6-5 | CASSPGLGYNSPLHF | TGTGCCAGCAGCCCCGGACTGGGCTATAATTCACCCCTCCACTTT
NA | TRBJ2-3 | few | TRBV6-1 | CASSPRVRTDTQYF | TGTGCCAGCAGTCCCAGGGTTCGCACAGATACGCAGTATTTT
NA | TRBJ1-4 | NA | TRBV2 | CAITAGTDEKLFF | TGTGCCATCACGGCTGGGACTGATGAAAAACTGTTTTTT
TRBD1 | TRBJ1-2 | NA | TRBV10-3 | CAISPIKGALGGYTF | TGTGCCATCAGTCCCATTAAGGGGGCGCTAGGTGGCTACACCTTC
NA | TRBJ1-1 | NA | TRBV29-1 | CSVRYRVGYTEAFF | TGCAGCGTTCGTTACAGGGTGGGTTACACTGAAGCTTTCTTT
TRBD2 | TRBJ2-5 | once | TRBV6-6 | CASRPLGGGAQETQYF | TGTGCCAGCAGACCGTTGGGCGGGGGGGCCCAAGAGACCCAGTACTTC
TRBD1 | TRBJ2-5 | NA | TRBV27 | CASSLRQGPLETQYF | TGTGCCAGCAGTTTACGACAGGGACCTCTCGAGACCCAGTACTTC
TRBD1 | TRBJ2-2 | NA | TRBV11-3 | CASSSRTGTGELFF | TGTGCCAGCAGCTCGCGGACAGGGACCGGGGAGCTGTTTTTT
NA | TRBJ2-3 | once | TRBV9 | CASSVGRVGTDTQYF | TGTGCCAGCAGCGTAGGGAGGGTCGGGACAGATACGCAGTATTTT
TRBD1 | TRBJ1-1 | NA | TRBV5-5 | CASSSPGQGAGTEAFF | TGTGCCAGCAGCTCACCTGGACAGGGGGCGGGGACTGAAGCTTTCTTT
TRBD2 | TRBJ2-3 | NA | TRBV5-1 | CASSSPLAGGPSSTDTQYF | TGCGCCAGCAGCTCCCCACTAGCGGGGGGCCCCTCTAGCACAGATACGCAGTATTTT
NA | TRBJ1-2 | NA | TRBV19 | CASSTPTMMNYGYTF | TGTGCCAGTAGTACGCCGACAATGATGAACTATGGCTACACCTTC
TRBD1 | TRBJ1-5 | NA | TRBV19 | CASSMDRGIQPQHF | TGTGCCAGTAGTATGGACAGGGGCATTCAGCCCCAGCATTTT
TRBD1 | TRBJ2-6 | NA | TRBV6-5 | CASRTGVGANVLTF | TGTGCCAGCAGGACAGGGGTAGGGGCCAACGTCCTGACTTTC
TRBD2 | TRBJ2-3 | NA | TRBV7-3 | CASSPTGGTDTQYF | TGTGCCAGCAGCCCTACGGGGGGGACAGATACGCAGTATTTT
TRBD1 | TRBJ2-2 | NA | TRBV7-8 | CASSLLWTGNTGELFF | TGTGCCAGCAGCTTACTTTGGACAGGGAACACCGGGGAGCTGTTTTTT
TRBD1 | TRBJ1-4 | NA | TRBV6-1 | CASKGQGYEKLFF | TGTGCCAGCAAGGGACAGGGTTATGAAAAACTGTTTTTT
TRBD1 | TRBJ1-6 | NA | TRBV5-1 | CASSLSVQGQSYNSPLHF | TGCGCCAGCAGCCTTTCGGTTCAGGGACAGTCCTATAATTCACCCCTCCACTTT
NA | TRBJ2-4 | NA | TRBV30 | CAWSPRQGLAKNIQYF | TGTGCCTGGAGTCCCCGACAGGGACTAGCCAAAAACATTCAGTACTTC
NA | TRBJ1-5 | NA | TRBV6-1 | CASSEAAGANRPQHF | TGTGCCAGCAGTGAAGCCGCAGGGGCCAATCGTCCCCAGCATTTT
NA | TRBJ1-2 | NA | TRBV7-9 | CASSLGSPYGYTF | TGTGCCAGCAGCTTAGGTAGCCCCTATGGCTACACCTTC
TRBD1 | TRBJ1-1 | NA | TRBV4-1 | CASSQETGMNTEAFF | TGCGCCAGCAGCCAAGAGACAGGGATGAACACTGAAGCTTTCTTT
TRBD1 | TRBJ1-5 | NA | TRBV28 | CASSLRKGTGGRGGNQPQHF | TGTGCCAGCAGTTTGAGGAAAGGGACAGGGGGCCGAGGTGGCAATCAGCCCCAGCATTTT
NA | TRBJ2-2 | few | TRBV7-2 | CASSLQFTGELFF | TGTGCCAGCAGCTTACAATTCACCGGGGAGCTGTTTTTT
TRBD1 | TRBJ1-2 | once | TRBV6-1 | CASSRYRQGASGYTF | TGTGCCAGCAGCCGTTACCGACAGGGGGCCAGTGGCTACACCTTC
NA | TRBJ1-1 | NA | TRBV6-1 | CASSEAGMNTEAFF | TGTGCCAGCAGTGAAGCCGGGATGAACACTGAAGCTTTCTTT
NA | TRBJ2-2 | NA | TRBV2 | CASSVMRVGELFF | TGTGCCAGCAGTGTTATGAGGGTCGGGGAGCTGTTTTTT
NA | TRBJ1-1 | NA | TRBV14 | CASSQDEGWREAFF | TGTGCCAGCAGCCAAGACGAGGGATGGCGTGAAGCTTTCTTT
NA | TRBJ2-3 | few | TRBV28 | CASSFRGAVDTQYF | TGTGCCAGCAGTTTCCGGGGGGCGGTAGATACGCAGTATTTT
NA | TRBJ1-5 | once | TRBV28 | CASSPGVHQPQHF | TGTGCCAGCAGCCCAGGGGTACATCAGCCCCAGCATTTT
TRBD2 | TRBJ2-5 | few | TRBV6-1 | CASSDLGGLAGEYQETQYF | TGTGCCAGCAGTGACCTCGGGGGACTAGCGGGGGAATACCAAGAGACCCAGTACTTC
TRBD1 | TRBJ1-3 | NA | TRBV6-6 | CASSHSRTGENTIYF | TGTGCCAGCAGTCACTCTCGGACAGGGGAAAACACCATATATTTT
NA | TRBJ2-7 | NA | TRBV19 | CASSDPGQGLVYEQYF | TGTGCCAGTAGCGACCCGGGCCAGGGTCTTGTCTACGAGCAGTACTTC